These 7 T cell receptor beta chains originate from one sample sequenced in a study of blood T cell repertoires in COVID-19. TCRdb's copy holds only in-frame clones and misses some; the assay was immunoSEQ multiplex PCR. The sample lists about 200,000 clones; roughly 82% were seen once. Sequencing was performed on peripheral blood. These receptors were obtained from a human donor in a cohort sampled during active COVID-19.

The chain carries TRBV27 and TRBJ2-1; unclear D gene. Germline CDR1 and CDR2: MNHEY and SMNVEV (reference sequence). The CDR3 contains 15 residues. V lost 5 bases and J lost 1, with 12 bases in between. The CDR3 DNA is TGTGCCAGCAGTCCACCGACTGGTTCCTACAATGAGCAGTTCTTC. Amino acids: CASSPPTGSYNEQFF.

The CDR3 sequence: CASRGRGVEGTSGTYEQYF. CDR3 in DNA: TGTGCCAGCAGGGGAAGGGGAGTCGAGGGGACTAGCGGCACCTACGAGCAGTACTTC. V gene TRBV2 combines with J gene TRBJ2-7; 11 bases map to TRBD2. CDR3 length equals 19 residues. V shed 6 bases, J shed 2 bases, and the junction held 18 bases outside the gene matches. Germline CDR1 reads SNHLY; CDR2 reads FYNNEI.

This sequence joins TRBV28 and TRBJ1-6; D is uncertain. This CDR3 comprises 19 residues. CDR1 and CDR2 from the germline V gene are MDHEN and SYDVKM. Trimming left V 7 bases short and J 0 bases short, with 22 bases between. Here the CDR3 DNA reads TGTGCCAGCACCCAGTCGGGAGCCGACTCTAGCTCCTATAATTCACCCCTCCACTTT. Amino acids: CASTQSGADSSSYNSPLHF. The full variable domain, in which reference TRBV28 and TRBJ1-6 provide the parts outside the CDR3, is DVKVTQSSRYLVKRTGEKVFLECVQDMDHENMFWYRQDPGLGLRLIYFSYDVKMKEKGDIPEGYSVSREKKERFSLILESASTNQTSMYLCASTQSGADSSSYNSPLHFGNGTRLTVT.

The V call is TRBV2, the J call TRBJ2-7, with 8 bases matching TRBD1. This CDR3 contains 16 residues. Germline CDR1 and CDR2: SNHLY and FYNNEI. V lost 2 bases and J lost 2; bases outside the gene matches: 8. For the CDR3, the DNA is TGTGCCAGCAGTGAACGAACCGGGACAGGAACCTACGAGCAGTACTTC. Amino acid sequence: CASSERTGTGTYEQYF.

The CDR3 DNA follows: TGTGCCAGCAGATGGGGACAGGGGTCGATAGAGCAGTACTTC. Its translation is CASRWGQGSIEQYF. The genes are TRBV28 and TRBJ2-7; 10 positions match TRBD1. There are 14 residues in the CDR3. V was clipped by 6 bases and J by 7 bases; unmatched bases: 9. Per the germline V gene, CDR1 is MDHEN and CDR2 is SYDVKM. Drawing the rest from reference TRBV28 and TRBJ2-7, the complete variable domain is DVKVTQSSRYLVKRTGEKVFLECVQDMDHENMFWYRQDPGLGLRLIYFSYDVKMKEKGDIPEGYSVSREKKERFSLILESASTNQTSMYLCASRWGQGSIEQYFGPGTRLTVT.

V is TRBV19 and J is TRBJ1-5; 9 bases line up with TRBD1. Germline CDR1 reads LNHDA; CDR2 reads SQIVND (reference sequence). The CDR3 runs to 16 residues. V dropped 5 bases and J dropped 5; count of bases not matched to a gene: 10. The CDR3, as DNA: TGTGCCAGTAGTCCTCTTTGGACAGGGGACGATCAGCCCCAGCATTTT. It codes for CASSPLWTGDDQPQHF. The full variable domain, rest sourced from reference TRBV19 and TRBJ1-5, is DGGITQSPKYLFRKEGQNVTLSCEQNLNHDAMYWYRQDPGQGLRLIYYSQIVNDFQKGDIAEGYSVSREKKESFPLTVTSAQKNPTAFYLCASSPLWTGDDQPQHFGDGTRLSIL.

Only a few counts were recorded for this clone. The chain uses TRBV5-1 and TRBJ1-2, with D unclear. Germline V gives CDR1 SGHRS, CDR2 YFSETQ. The V end lost 0 bases, the J end lost 4 bases, and 7 bases lay between the germline ends. The length of the CDR3 is 13 residues. For the CDR3, the DNA is TGCGCCAGCAGCTTGGCCTCCTCCTATGGCTACACCTTC. Protein sequence: CASSLASSYGYTF.